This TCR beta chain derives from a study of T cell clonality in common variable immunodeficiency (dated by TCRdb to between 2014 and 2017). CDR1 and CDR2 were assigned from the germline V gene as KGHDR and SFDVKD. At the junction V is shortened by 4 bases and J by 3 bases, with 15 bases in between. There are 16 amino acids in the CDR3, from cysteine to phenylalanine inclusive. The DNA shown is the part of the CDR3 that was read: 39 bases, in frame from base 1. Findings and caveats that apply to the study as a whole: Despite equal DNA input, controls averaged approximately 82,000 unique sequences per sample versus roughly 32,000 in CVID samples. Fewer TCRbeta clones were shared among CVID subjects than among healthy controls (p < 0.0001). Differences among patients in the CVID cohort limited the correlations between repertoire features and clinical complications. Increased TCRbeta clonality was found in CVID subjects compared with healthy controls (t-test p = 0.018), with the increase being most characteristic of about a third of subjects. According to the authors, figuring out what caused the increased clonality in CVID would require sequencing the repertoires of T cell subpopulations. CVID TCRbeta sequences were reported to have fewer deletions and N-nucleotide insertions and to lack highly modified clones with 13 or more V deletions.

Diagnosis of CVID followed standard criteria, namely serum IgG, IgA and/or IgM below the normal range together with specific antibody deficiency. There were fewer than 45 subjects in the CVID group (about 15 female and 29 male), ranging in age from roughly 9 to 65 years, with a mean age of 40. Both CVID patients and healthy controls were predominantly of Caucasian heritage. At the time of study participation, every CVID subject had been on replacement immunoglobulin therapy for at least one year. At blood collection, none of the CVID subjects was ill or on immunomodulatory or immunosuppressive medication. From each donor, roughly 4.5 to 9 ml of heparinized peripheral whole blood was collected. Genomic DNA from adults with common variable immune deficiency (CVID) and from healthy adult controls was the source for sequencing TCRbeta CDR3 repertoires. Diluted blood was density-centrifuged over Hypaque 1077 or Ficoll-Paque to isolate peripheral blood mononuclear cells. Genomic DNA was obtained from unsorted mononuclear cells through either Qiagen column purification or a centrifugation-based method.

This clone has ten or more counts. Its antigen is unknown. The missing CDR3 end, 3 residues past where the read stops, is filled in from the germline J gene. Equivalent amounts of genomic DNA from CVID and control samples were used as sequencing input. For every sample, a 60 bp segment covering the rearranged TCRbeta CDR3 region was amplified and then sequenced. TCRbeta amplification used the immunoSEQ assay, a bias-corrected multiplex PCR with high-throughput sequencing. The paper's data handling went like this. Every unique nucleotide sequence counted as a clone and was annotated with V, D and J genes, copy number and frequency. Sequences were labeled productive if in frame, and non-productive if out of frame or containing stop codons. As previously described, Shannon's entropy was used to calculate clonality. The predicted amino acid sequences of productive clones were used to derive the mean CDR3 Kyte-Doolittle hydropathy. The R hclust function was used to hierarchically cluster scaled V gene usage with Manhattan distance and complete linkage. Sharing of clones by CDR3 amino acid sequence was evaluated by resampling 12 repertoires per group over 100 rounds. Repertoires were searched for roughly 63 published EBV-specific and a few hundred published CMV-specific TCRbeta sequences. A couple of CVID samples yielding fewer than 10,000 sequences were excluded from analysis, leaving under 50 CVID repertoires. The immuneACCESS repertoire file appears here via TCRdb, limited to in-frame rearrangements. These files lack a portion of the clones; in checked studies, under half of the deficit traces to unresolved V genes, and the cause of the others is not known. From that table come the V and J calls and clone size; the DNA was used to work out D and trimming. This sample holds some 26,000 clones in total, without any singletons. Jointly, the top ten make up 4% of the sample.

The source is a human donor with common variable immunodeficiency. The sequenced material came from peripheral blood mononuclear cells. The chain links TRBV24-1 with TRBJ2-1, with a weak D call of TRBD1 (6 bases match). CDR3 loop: CATSEATGRRYNEQFF. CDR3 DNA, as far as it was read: TGTGCCACCAGTGAAGCGACAGGCCGCCGCTACAATGAG.